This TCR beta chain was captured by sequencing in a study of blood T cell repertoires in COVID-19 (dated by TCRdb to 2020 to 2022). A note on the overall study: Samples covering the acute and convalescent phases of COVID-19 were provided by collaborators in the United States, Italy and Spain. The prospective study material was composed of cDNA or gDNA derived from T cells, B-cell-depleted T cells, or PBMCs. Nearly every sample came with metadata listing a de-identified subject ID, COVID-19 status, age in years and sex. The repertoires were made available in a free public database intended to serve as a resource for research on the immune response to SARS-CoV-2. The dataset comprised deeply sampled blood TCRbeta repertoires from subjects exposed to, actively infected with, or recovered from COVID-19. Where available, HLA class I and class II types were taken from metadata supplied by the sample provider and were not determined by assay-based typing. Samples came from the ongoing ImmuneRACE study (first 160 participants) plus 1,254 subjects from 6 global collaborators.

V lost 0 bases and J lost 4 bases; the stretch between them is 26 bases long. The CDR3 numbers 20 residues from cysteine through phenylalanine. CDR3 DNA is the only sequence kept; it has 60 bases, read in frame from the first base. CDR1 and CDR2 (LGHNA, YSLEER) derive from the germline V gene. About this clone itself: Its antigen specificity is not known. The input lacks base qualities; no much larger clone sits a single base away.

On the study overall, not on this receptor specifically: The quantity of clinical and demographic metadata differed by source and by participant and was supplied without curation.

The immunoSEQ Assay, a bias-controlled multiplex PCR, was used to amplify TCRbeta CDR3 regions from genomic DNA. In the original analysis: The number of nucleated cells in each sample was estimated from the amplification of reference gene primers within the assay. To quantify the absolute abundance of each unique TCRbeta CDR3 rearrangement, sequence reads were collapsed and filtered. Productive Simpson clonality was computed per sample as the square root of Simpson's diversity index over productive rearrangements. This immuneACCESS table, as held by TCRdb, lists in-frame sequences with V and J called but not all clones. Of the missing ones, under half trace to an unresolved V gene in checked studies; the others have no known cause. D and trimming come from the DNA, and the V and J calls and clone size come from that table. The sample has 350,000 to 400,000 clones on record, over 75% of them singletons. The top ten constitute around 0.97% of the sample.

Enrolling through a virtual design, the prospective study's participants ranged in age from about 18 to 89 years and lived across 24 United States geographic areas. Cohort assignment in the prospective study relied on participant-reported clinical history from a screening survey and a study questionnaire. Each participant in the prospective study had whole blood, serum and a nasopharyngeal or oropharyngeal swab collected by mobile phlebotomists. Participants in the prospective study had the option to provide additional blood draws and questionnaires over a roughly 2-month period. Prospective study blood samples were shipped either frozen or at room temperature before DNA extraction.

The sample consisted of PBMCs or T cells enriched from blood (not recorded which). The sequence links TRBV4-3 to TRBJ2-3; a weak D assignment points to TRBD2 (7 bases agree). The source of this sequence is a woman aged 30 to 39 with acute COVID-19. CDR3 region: CASSQEMGGPGGNNADTQYF. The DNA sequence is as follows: TGCGCCAGCAGCCAAGAGATGGGGGGGCCGGGAGGTAACAATGCAGATACGCAGTATTTT.